This TCR beta chain is drawn from a study of CD8+CD57+ T cells in acquired aplastic anemia. Study in general: Sorted CD4+ and CD8+ cells yielded about 3 ug of DNA on average.

This CDR3 has 16 residues. Germline values: CDR1 KGHDR, CDR2 SFDVKD. V shed 3 bases and J 1 base; nucleotides not matched to a gene: 6. Genomic DNA, serving as template, underwent TCR beta VDJ and CDR3 profiling. Each CDR3 protein is one row after TCRdb ran MiXCR on the reads. The sample includes about 190,000 distinct CDR3 sequences, about half of them seen just once. The V gene is TRBV24-1, the J gene TRBJ1-2; 8 bases map to TRBD1. The receptor comes from a human donor in good health, serving as a control. Sequencing input: sorted CD4+, CD8+, or CD8+CD57+ T cells (not recorded which) from PBMCs. The CDR3 DNA follows: TGTGCCACCAGTGATGGGGACAGGACTCTTAACTATGGCTACACCTTC. Translated, it gives CATSDGDRTLNYGYTF.